The clone carrying this T cell receptor beta chain was counted a few times. The CDR3 is 18 residues long. Germline CDR1 SGHDT, CDR2 YYEEEE. The ends lost 5 bases at V and 3 bases at J; junction bases unmatched: 12. The sample is drawn from a study of T cell changes during pregnancy in multiple sclerosis. Only in-frame clones appear in the TCRdb table, and some are missing; sequencing was by immunoSEQ multiplex PCR. The repertoire holds 65,000 to 85,000 clones, about 90% seen once, with 0.29% in the top ten. The material sequenced was CD4+ T cells from peripheral blood mononuclear cells, taken after pregnancy. The receptor's source is a female donor with multiple sclerosis, enrolled in a pregnancy study. This rearrangement joins TRBV5-6 to TRBJ1-4; 11 bases map to TRBD1. CDR3 residues: CASSSSGQGARSNEKLFF. CDR3 coding DNA: TGTGCCAGCAGTTCCTCAGGACAGGGGGCGCGTTCTAATGAAAAACTGTTTTTT.